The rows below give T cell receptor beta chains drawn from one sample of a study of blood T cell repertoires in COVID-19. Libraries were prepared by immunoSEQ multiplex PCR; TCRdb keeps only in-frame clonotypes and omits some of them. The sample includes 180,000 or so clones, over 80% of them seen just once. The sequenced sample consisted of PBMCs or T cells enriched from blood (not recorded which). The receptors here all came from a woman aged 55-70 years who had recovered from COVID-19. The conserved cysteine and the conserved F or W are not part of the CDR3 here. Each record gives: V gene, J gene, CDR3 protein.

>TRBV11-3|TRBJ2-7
ASSLGGTGAREQY
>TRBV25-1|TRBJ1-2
ASSGSQGYT
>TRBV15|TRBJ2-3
ATSRDRGDTQY
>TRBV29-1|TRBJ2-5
SVSRNQETQY
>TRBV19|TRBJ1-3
ASSLDRNRNTIY
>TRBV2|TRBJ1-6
ASSEVKGLSYNSPLH
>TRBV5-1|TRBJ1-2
ASSWGDRGGDGYT
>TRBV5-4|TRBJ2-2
ASSLSAGELF
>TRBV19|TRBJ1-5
ASSVPRQNFYQPQH
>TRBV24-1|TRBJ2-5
ATSDEGTSRQETQY
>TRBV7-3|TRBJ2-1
ASSSGSSYNEQF
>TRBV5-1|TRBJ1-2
ASTSEGYGYT
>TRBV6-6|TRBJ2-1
ASSSDSGGAKEQF
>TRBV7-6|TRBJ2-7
ASSLAEPYEQY
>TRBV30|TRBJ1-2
AWSGRGQHGYT
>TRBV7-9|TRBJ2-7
ASSTGQGPYEQY
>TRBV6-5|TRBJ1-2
ASSYSGGNYGYT
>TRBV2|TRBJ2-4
ASSEASGGKNIQY
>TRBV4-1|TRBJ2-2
ASSQGGRTNTGELF
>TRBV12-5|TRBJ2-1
ASGASVGEYNEQF
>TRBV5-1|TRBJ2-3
ASSLGATPDTQY
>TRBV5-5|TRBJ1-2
ASSFGTGRSGYT
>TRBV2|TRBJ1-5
ASTRDRDQPQH
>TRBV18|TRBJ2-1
ASSPPTSGDNEQF
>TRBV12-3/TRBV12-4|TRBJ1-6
ASSTGGDSPLH